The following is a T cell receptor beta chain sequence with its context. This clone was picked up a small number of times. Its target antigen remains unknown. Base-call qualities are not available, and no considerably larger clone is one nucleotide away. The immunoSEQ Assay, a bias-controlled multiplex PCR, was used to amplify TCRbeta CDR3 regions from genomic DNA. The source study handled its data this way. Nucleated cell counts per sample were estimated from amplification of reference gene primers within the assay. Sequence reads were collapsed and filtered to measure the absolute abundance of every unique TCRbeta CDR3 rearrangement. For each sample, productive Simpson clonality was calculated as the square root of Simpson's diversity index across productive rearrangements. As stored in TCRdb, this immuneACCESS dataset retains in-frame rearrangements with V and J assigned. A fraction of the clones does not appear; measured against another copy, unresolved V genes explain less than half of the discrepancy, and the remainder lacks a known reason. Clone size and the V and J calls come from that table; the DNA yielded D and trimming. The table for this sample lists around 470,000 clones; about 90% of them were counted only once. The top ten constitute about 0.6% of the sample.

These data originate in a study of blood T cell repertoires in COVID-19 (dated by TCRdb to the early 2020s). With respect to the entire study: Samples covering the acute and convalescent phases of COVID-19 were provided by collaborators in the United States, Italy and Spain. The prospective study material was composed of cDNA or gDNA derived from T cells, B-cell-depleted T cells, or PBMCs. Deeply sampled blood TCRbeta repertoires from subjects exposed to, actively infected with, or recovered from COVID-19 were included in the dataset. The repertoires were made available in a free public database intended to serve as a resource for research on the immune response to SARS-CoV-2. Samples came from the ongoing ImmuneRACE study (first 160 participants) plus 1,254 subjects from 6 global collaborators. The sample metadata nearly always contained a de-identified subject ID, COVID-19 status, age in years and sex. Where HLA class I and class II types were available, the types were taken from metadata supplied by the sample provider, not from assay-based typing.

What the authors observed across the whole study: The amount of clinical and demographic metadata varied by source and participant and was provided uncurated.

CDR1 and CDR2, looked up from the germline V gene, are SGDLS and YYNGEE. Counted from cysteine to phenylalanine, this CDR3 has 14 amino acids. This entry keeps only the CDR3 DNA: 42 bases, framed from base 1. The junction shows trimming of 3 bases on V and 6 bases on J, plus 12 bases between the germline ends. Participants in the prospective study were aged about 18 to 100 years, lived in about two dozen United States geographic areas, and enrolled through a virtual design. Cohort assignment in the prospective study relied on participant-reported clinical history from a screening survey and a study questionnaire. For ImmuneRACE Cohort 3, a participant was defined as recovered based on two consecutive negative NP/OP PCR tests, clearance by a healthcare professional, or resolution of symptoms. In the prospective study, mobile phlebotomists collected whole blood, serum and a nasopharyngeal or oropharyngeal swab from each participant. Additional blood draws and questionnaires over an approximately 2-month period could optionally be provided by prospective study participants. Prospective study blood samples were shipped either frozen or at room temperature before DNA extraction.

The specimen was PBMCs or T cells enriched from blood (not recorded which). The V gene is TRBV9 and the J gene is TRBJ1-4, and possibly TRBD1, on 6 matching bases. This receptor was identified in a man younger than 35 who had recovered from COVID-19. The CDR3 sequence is CASSADSKDEKLFF. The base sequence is TGTGCCAGCAGCGCGGACAGCAAAGATGAAAAACTGTTTTTT. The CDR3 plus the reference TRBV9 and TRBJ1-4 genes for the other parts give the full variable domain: DSGVTQTPKHLITATGQRVTLRCSPRSGDLSVYWYQQSLDQGLQFLIQYYNGEERAKGNILERFSAQQFPDLHSELNLSSLELGDSALYFCASSADSKDEKLFFGSGTQLSVL.